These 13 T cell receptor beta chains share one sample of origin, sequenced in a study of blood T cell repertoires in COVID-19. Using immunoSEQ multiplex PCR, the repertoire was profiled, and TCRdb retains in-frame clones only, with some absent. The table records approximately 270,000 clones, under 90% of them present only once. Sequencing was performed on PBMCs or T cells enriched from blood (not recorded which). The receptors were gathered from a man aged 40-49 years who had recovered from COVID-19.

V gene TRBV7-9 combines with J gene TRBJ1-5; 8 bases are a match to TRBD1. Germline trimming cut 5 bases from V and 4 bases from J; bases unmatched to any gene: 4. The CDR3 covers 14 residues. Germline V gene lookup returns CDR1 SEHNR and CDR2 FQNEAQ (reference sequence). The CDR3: CASSQGQGNQPQHF. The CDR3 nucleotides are TGTGCCAGCAGCCAAGGACAGGGAAATCAGCCCCAGCATTTT. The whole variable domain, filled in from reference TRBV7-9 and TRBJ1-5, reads DTGVSQNPRHKITKRGQNVTFRCDPISEHNRLYWYRQTLGQGPEFLTYFQNEAQLEKSRLLSDRFSAERPKGSFSTLEIQRTEQGDSAMYLCASSQGQGNQPQHFGDGTRLSIL.

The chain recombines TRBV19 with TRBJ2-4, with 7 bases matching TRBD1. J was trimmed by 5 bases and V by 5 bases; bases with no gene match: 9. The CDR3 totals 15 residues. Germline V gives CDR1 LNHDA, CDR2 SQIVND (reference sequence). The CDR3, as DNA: TGTGCCAGTAGTTCTTTACAGGGGCCTCAAAACATTCAGTACTTC. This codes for CASSSLQGPQNIQYF.

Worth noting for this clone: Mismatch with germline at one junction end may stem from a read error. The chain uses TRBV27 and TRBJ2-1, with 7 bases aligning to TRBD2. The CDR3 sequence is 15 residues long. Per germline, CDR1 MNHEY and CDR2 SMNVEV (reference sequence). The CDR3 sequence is CASSLFSGTYNEQFF. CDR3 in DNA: TGTGCCAGCAGCTTATTCAGCGGGACTTACAATGAGCAGTTCTTC.

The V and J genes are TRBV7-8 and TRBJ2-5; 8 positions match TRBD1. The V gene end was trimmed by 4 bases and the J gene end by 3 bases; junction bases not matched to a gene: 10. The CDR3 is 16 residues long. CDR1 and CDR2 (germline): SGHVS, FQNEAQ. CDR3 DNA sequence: TGTGCCAGCAGCTCATATGACAGGGGCATCAAAGAGACCCAGTACTTC. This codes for CASSSYDRGIKETQYF. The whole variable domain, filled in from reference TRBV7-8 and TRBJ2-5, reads GAGVSQSPRYKVAKRGQDVALRCDPISGHVSLFWYQQALGQGPEFLTYFQNEAQLDKSGLPSDRFFAERPEGSVSTLKIQRTQQEDSAVYLCASSSYDRGIKETQYFGPGTRLLVL.

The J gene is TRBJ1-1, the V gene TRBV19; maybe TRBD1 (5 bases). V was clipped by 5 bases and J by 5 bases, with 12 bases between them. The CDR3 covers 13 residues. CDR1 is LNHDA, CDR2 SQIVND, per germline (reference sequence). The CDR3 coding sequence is TGTGCCAGTAGTTTCGGGGGATTGACTGAAGCTTTCTTT. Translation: CASSFGGLTEAFF. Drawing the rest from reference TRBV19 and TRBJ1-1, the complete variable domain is DGGITQSPKYLFRKEGQNVTLSCEQNLNHDAMYWYRQDPGQGLRLIYYSQIVNDFQKGDIAEGYSVSREKKESFPLTVTSAQKNPTAFYLCASSFGGLTEAFFGQGTRLTVV.

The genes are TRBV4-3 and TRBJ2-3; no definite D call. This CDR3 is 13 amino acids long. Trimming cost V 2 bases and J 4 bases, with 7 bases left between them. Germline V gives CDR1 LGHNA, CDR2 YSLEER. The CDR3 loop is CASSQNFADTQYF. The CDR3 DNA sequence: TGCGCCAGCAGCCAAAACTTTGCAGATACGCAGTATTTT.

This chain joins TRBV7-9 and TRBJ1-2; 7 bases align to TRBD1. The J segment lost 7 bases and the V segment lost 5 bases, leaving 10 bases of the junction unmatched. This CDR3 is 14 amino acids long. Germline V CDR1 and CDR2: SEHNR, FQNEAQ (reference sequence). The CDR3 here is CASSAGTALSGYTF. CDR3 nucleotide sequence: TGTGCCAGCAGCGCCGGGACAGCCCTCTCTGGCTACACCTTC.

The CDR3 nucleotides are TGTGCCATCAGACCGGGACAGGGCGACGAGCAGTACTTC. Its translation: CAIRPGQGDEQYF. The V gene is TRBV10-3, the J gene TRBJ2-7; 9 bases match TRBD1. The germline V gene encodes CDR1 ENHRY and CDR2 SYGVKD. The CDR3 totals 13 residues. The J segment lost 5 bases and the V segment lost 6 bases, leaving 5 bases of the junction unmatched.

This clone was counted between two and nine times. The CDR3 DNA reads as TGTGCCAGCTCCCCCTTGGACAGGGGCTACAATGAGCAGTTCTTC. The encoded protein is CASSPLDRGYNEQFF. The V and J genes are TRBV18 and TRBJ2-1; 9 bases match TRBD1. V lost 6 bases to trimming and J lost 3 bases; unmatched junction nucleotides: 6. The CDR3 totals 15 residues. CDR1 KGHSH and CDR2 LQKENI come from the germline V gene.

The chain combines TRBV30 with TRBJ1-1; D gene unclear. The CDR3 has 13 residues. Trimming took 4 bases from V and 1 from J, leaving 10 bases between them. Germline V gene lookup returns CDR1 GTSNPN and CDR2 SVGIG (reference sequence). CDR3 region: CAWNNLRNTEAFF. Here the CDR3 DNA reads TGTGCCTGGAACAACCTCAGGAACACTGAAGCTTTCTTT.

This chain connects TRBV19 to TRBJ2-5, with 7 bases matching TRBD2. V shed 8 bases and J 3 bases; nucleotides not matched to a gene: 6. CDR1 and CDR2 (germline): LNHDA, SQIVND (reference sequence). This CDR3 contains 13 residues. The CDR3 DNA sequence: TGTGCCAGTCAGAAGGCGGGGGAAGAGACCCAGTACTTC. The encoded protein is CASQKAGEETQYF.

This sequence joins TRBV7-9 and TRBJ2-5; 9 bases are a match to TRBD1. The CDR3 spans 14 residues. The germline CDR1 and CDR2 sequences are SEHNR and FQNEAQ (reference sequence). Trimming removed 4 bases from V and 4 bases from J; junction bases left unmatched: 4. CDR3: CASSSDRGSETQYF. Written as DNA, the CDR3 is TGTGCCAGCAGCTCCGACAGGGGGTCAGAGACCCAGTACTTC.

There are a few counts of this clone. The CDR3 region has the DNA TGTGCCAGCTCACCACCGGCAGCGGGGGTCTACGAGCAGTACTTC. It codes for CASSPPAAGVYEQYF. This rearrangement joins TRBV18 to TRBJ2-7; 8 bases are a match to TRBD2. CDR3 length: 15 residues. The V gene's germline CDR1 is KGHSH and CDR2 LQKENI. Trimming removed 0 bases from V and 3 bases from J; junction bases left unmatched: 4.